This T cell receptor beta chain is drawn from a study of graft-versus-host responses after intestinal transplantation. Measured with immunoSEQ multiplex PCR; TCRdb has only the in-frame clones, and not every one. The table lists 20,000 to 25,000 clones, approximately 95% of them singletons, with 0.4% to 0.65% in the top ten. This clone was observed a single time. This CDR3 has 14 residues. The germline CDR1 and CDR2 sequences are MNHNS and SASEGT. V shed 4 bases and J shed 1 base, with 10 bases lying between them. This material consisted of PBMCs, taken 156 days after intestinal transplant. The clonotype originates from a human patient who received an intestinal transplant, so some T cells may come from the graft donor. The chain has TRBV6-1 and TRBJ2-5; no definite D call. CDR3 DNA sequence: TGTGCCAGCAGTGCCGATTTTAGCCAAGAGACCCAGTACTTC. Translation: CASSADFSQETQYF.